The present TCR beta chain was sequenced within a study of blood T cell repertoires in COVID-19. Trimming left V 2 bases short and J 0 bases short, with 11 bases between. The germline V gene has CDR1 SGHTA and CDR2 FQGNSA. The CDR3 runs 16 residues. This table comes from immunoSEQ multiplex PCR, and its TCRdb copy is limited to in-frame clones, with some not included. The sample lists around 25,000 clones, about 72% occurring once. The clonotype comes from a woman aged 80 or over with acute or convalescent COVID-19. The chain joins TRBV7-2 to TRBJ2-1; D is possibly TRBD2 (5 bases). The material sequenced was peripheral blood. CDR3 amino acids: CASSLFGEPSYNEQFF. As DNA, the CDR3 is TGTGCCAGCAGCTTATTTGGGGAGCCCTCCTACAATGAGCAGTTCTTC.